This T cell receptor (beta chain) emerged from a study of sequential checkpoint blockade in melanoma. Background on the study: After nivolumab or ipilimumab alone, about 22 patients had week-13 rebiopsies.

Trimming took 2 bases from V and 5 from J, leaving 18 bases between them. Germline V CDR1 and CDR2: MNHGY, SAAAGT. The CDR3 consists of 17 residues. The treatment was: randomized to nivolumab then ipilimumab (arm A) or the reverse (arm B). This clone was counted a few times. Profiled with immunoSEQ multiplex PCR; TCRdb holds only in-frame clones, not every one. This table has over 2,000 clones, 22% appearing once. The chain carries TRBV6-8 and TRBJ1-4; a weak D match, TRBD1 (6 bases). Sample: tumor tissue (inferred from file names), taken from a patient given nivolumab and ipilimumab in sequence. This clonotype originated in a human donor with melanoma. The CDR3 region is CASSYIRFGQPNEKLFF. CDR3 nucleotide sequence: TGTGCCAGCAGTTACATTAGGTTCGGACAGCCAAATGAAAAACTGTTTTTT.